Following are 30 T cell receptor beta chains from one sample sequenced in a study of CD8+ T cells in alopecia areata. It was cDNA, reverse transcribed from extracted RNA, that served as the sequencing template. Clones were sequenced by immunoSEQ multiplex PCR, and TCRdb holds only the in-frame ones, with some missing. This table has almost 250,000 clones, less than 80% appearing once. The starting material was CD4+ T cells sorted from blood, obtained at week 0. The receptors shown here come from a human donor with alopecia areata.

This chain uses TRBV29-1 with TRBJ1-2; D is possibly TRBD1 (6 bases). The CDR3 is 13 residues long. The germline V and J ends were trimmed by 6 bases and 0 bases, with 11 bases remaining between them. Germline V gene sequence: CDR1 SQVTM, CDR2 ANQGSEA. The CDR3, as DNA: TGCAGCGTGGACAGAAGGCCTAACTATGGCTACACCTTC. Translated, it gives CSVDRRPNYGYTF.

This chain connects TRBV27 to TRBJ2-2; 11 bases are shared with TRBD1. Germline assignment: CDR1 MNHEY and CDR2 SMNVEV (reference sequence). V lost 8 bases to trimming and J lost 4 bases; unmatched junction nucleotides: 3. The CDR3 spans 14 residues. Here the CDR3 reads CASYGTGGTGELFF. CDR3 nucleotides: TGTGCCAGCTACGGGACAGGGGGCACCGGGGAGCTGTTTTTT.

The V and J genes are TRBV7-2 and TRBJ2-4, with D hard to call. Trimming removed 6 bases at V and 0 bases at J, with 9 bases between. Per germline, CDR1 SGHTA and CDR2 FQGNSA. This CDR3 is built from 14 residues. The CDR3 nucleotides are TGTGCCAGCAGTACTGCCCTAGCCAAAAACATTCAGTACTTC. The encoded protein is CASSTALAKNIQYF.

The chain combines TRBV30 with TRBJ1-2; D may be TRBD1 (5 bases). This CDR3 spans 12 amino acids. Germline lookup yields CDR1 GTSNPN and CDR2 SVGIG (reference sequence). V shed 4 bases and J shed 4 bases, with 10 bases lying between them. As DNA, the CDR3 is TGTGCCTGGACCGTTGACAGCTATGGCTACACCTTC. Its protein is CAWTVDSYGYTF.

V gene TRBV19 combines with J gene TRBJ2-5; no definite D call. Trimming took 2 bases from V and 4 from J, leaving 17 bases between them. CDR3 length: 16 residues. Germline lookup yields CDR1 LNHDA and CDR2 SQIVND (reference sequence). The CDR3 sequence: CASSIHHRRRRETQYF. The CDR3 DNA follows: TGTGCCAGTAGTATACACCATAGGAGAAGGCGAGAGACCCAGTACTTC. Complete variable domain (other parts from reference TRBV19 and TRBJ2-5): DGGITQSPKYLFRKEGQNVTLSCEQNLNHDAMYWYRQDPGQGLRLIYYSQIVNDFQKGDIAEGYSVSREKKESFPLTVTSAQKNPTAFYLCASSIHHRRRRETQYFGPGTRLLVL.

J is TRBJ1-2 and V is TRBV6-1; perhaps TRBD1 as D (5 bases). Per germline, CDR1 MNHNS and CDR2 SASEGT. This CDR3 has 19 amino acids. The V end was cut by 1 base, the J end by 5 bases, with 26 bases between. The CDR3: CASSEDRGTLPYGLYGYTF. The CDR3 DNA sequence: TGTGCCAGCAGTGAAGATCGGGGGACCCTACCCTACGGGCTATATGGCTACACCTTC.

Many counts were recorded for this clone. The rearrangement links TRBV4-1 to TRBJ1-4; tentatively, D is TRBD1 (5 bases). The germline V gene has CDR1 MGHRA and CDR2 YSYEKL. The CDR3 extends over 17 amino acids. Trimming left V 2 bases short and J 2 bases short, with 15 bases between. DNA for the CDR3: TGCGCCAGCAGCCAACGACAGTCTCTGGCTACTAATGAAAAACTGTTTTTT. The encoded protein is CASSQRQSLATNEKLFF.

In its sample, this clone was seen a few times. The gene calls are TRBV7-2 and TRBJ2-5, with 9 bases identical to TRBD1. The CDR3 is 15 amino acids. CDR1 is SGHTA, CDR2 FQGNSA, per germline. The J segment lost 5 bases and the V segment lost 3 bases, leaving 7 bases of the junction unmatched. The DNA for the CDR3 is TGTGCCAGCAGCTTGCCGACAGGGGGGAGCGAGACCCAGTACTTC. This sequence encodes CASSLPTGGSETQYF.

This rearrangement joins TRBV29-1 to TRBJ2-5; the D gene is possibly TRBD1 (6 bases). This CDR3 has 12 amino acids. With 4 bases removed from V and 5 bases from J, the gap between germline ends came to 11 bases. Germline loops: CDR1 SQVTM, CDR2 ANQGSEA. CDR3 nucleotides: TGCAGCGTTGTGGGGGCCGACGAGACCCAGTACTTC. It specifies CSVVGADETQYF.

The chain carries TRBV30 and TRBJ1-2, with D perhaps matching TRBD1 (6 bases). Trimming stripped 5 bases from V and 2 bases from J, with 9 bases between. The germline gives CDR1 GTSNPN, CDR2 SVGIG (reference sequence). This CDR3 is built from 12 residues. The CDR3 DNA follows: TGTGCCTGGGCGCAGGGGAACTATGGCTACACCTTC. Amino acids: CAWAQGNYGYTF.

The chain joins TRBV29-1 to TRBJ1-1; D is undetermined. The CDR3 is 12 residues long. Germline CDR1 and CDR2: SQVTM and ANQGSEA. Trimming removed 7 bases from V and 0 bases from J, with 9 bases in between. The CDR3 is CSAGSVNTEAFF. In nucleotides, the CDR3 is TGCAGCGCCGGGTCAGTGAACACTGAAGCTTTCTTT.

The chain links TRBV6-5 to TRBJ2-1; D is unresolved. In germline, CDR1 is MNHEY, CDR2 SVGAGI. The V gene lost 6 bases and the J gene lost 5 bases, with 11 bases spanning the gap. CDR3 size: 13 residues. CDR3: CASSRSENNEQFF. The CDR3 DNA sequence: TGTGCCAGCAGCCGGTCGGAAAACAATGAGCAGTTCTTC.

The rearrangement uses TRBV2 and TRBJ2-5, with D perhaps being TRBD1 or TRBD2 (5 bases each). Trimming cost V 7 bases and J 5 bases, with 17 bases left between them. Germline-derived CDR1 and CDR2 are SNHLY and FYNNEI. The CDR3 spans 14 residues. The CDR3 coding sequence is TGTGCCAGCAAGGGGACGTCGGGCGGGGAGACCCAGTACTTC. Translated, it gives CASKGTSGGETQYF.

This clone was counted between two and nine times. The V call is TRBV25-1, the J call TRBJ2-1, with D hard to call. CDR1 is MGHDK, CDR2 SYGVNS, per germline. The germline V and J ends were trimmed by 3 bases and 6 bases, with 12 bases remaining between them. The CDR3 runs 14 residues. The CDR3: CASSELRVGNEQFF. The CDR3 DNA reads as TGTGCCAGCAGTGAGTTAAGGGTAGGCAATGAGCAGTTCTTC. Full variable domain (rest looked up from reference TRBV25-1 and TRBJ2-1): EADIYQTPRYLVIGTGKKITLECSQTMGHDKMYWYQQDPGMELHLIHYSYGVNSTEKGDLSSESTVSRIRTEHFPLTLESARPSHTSQYLCASSELRVGNEQFFGPGTRLTVL.

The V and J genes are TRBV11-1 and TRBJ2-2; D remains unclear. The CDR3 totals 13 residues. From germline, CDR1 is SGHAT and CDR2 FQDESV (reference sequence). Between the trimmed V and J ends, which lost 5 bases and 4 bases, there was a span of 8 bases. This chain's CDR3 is CASSTVSTGELFF. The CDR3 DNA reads TGTGCCAGCAGCACCGTGAGCACCGGGGAGCTGTTTTTT. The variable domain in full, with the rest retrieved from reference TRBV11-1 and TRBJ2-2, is EAEVAQSPRYKITEKSQAVAFWCDPISGHATLYWYRQILGQGPELLVQFQDESVVDDSQLPKDRFSAERLKGVDSTLKIQPAELGDSAMYLCASSTVSTGELFFGEGSRLTVL.

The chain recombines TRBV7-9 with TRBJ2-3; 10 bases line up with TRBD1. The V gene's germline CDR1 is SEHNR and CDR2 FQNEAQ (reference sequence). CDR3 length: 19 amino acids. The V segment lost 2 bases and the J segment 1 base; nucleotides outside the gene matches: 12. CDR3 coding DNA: TGTGCCAGCAGCTTACTGGGACAGGGGAGAGGGGAAGGCACAGATACGCAGTATTTT. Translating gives CASSLLGQGRGEGTDTQYF.

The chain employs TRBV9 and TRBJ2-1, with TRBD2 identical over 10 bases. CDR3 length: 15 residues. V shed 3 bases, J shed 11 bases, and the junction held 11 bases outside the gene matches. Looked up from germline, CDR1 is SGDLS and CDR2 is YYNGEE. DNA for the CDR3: TGTGCCAGCAGCGGAACTAGCGGGGCCCCTCGGAAGCAGTTCTTC. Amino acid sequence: CASSGTSGAPRKQFF.

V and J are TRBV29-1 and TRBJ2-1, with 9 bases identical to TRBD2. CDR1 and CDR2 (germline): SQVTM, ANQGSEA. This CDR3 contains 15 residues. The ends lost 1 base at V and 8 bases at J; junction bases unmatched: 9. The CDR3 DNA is TGCAGCGTTGAAGCTTTCCTAGCGGGGAAGGATGAGCAGTTCTTC. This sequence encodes CSVEAFLAGKDEQFF.

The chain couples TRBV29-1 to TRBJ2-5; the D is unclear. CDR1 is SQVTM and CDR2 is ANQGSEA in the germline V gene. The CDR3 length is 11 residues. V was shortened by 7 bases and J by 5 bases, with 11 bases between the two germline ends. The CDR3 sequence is CSAGFIETQYF. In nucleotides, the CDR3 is TGCAGCGCGGGTTTCATTGAGACCCAGTACTTC. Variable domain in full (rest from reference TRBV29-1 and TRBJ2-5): SAVISQKPSRDICQRGTSLTIQCQVDSQVTMMFWYRQQPGQSLTLIATANQGSEATYESGFVIDKFPISRPNLTFSTLTVSNMSPEDSSIYLCSAGFIETQYFGPGTRLLVL.

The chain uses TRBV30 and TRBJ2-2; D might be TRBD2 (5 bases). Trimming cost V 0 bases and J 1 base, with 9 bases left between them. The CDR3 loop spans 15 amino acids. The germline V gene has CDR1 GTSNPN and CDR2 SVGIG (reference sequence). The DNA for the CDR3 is TGTGCCTGGAGTGTACTAGACGGGAACACCGGGGAGCTGTTTTTT. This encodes CAWSVLDGNTGELFF.

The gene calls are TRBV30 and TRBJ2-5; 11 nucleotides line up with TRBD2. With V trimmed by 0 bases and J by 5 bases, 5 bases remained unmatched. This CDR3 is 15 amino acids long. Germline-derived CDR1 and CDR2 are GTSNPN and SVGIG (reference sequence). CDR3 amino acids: CAWSVLSGGAETQYF. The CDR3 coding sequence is TGTGCCTGGAGTGTTCTTAGCGGGGGGGCCGAGACCCAGTACTTC.

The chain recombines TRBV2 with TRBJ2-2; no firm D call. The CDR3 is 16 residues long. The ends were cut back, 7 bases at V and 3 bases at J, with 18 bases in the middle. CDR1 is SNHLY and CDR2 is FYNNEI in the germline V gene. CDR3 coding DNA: TGTGCCAGCAAGCCGGGCCCCTCGGGTGACACCGGGGAGCTGTTTTTT. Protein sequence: CASKPGPSGDTGELFF.

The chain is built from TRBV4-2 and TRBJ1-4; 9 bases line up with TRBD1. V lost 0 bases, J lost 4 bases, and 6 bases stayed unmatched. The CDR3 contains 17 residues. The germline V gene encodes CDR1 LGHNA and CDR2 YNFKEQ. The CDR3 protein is CASSQDGQGSVNEKLFF. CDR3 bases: TGTGCCAGCAGCCAAGATGGACAGGGGTCAGTTAATGAAAAACTGTTTTTT.

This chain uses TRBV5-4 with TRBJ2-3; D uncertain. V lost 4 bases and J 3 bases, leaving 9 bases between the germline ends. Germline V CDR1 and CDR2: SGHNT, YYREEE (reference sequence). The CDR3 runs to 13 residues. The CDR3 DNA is TGTGCCAGCAGCCTGGAATTGACAGATACGCAGTATTTT. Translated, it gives CASSLELTDTQYF.

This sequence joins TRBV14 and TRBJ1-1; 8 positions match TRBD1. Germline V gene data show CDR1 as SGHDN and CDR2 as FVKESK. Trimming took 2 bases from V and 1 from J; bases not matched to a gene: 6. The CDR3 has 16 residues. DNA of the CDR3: TGTGCCAGCAGCCAAAGGACAGGGCGGAGGAACACTGAAGCTTTCTTT. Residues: CASSQRTGRRNTEAFF.

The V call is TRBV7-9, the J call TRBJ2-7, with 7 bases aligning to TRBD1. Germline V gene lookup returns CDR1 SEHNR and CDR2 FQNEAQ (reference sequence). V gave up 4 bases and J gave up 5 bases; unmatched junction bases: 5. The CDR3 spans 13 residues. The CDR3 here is CASSYRGVDEQYF. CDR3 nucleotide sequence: TGTGCCAGCAGCTACAGGGGAGTCGACGAGCAGTACTTC.

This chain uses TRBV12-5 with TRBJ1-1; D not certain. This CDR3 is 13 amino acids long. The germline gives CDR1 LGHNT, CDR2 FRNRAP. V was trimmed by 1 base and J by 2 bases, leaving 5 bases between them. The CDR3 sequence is CASGLGGNTEAFF. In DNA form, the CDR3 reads TGTGCTAGTGGTTTGGGGGGTAACACTGAAGCTTTCTTT.

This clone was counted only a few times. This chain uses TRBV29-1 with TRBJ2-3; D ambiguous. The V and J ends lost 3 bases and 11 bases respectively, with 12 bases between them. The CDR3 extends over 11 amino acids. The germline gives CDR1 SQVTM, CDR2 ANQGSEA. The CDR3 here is CSVDSTIVQYF. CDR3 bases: TGCAGCGTTGATAGTACGATTGTGCAGTATTTT.

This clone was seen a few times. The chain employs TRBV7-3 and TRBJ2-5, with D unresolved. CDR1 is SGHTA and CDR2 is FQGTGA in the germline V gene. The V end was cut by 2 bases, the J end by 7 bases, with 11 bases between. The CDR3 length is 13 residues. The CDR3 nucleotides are TGTGCCAGCAGCTTAGATAGCCCGGGGACCCAGTACTTC. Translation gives CASSLDSPGTQYF.

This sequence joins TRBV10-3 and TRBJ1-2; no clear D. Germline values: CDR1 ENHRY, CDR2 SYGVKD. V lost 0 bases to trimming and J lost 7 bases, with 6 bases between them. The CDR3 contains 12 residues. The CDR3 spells CAISESVGGYTF. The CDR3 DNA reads TGTGCCATCAGTGAGTCGGTGGGTGGCTACACCTTC.